This T cell receptor beta chain was sequenced for a study of blood T cell repertoires in COVID-19. In the study overall: Nucleic acid was either cDNA or gDNA, and it came from T cells, B-cell-depleted T cells, or PBMCs.

The V gene lost 5 bases and the J gene lost 3 bases, with 18 bases spanning the gap. Germline CDR1 SGHRS, CDR2 YFSETQ. This CDR3 contains 15 residues. Sequencing was performed with immunoSEQ multiplex PCR; in TCRdb, only in-frame clones are kept and a portion is missing. The repertoire consists of roughly 180,000 clones, with roughly 79% occurring once and the leading ten covering 9.5% to 11%. The TCR originated in a woman aged 40-49 years with COVID-19, enrolled during active disease. The rearrangement uses TRBV5-1 and TRBJ2-7, with a possible D match to TRBD1 (6 bases). The source material was peripheral blood. In DNA form, the CDR3 reads TGCGCCAGCAGACGTCTCCGGGACACAAACTACGAGCAGTACTTC. It yields the protein CASRRLRDTNYEQYF.